This T cell receptor (beta chain) was sequenced for a study of STAT3 mutations in large granular lymphocyte leukemia. On the study more broadly: Roughly 38% of treated T-LGLL patients showed hematologic response to immunosuppression.

Study results and caveats: At least one immunodominant TCR beta clonotype appeared in every T-cell large granular lymphocyte leukemia patient. In some patients, a small highly pathogenic clone possibly went undetected. Sampling intervals varied between patients and samples. TCR clonotype switching after therapy occurred in about 35% of the 18 patients.

Germline V CDR1 and CDR2: LGHNA, YNFKEQ. Trimming pared 1 base from V and 0 bases from J, leaving 22 bases between. The CDR3 is 19 amino acids. On this clone itself: Its antigen is not identified.

Assay used: immunoSEQ multiplex PCR; TCRdb lists only in-frame clones, some missing. The sample shows about 34,000 clones, approximately 83% of them seen only once. This chain uses TRBV4-2 with TRBJ2-7; either TRBD1 or TRBD2 may fit D (5 bases each). The clonotype was recovered from a man in his sixties with T-cell large granular lymphocyte leukemia. Some clones in this sample may be carry-over from other donors' samples. Sequenced material: peripheral blood mononuclear cells. The CDR3 protein is CASSQGGRRTYRSSYEQYF. CDR3 nucleotide sequence: TGTGCCAGCAGCCAAGGGGGACGGAGGACCTACAGAAGCTCCTACGAGCAGTACTTC.